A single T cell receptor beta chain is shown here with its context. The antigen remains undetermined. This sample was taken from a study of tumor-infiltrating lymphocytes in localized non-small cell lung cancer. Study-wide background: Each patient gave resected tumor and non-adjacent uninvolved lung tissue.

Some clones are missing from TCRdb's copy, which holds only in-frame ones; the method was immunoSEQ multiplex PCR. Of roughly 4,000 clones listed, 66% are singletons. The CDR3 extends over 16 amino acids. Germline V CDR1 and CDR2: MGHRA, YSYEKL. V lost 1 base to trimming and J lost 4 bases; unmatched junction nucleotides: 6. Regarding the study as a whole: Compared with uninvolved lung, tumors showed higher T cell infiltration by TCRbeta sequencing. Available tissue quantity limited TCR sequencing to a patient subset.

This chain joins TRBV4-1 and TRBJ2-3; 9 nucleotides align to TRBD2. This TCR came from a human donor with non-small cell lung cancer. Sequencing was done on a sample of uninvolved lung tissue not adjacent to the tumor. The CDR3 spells CASSQVPGLAPDTQYF. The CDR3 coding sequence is TGCGCCAGCAGCCAAGTGCCGGGACTAGCTCCAGATACGCAGTATTTT.